Listed here are 30 T cell receptor beta chains from one sample, sequenced in a study of blood T cells in healthy people across ages. A second PCR, run for about 6 to 11 cycles, used a sample-barcoded 5' primer plus a J-beta primer mix. TCRdb processed the 5' RACE reads anew with MiXCR; each CDR3 protein has one entry. The sample has about 780,000 distinct CDR3 sequences, more than 35% seen once. Sequenced sample: blood. These receptor sequences come from a man aged 80 or over in good health.

This clonotype occurred a few times. V gene TRBV20-1 combines with J gene TRBJ2-5, with TRBD2 matching 13 bases. J gave up 2 bases and V 4 bases, and 4 bases lay outside the gene matches. Germline CDR1 DFQATT, CDR2 SNEGSKA (reference sequence). The length of the CDR3 is 15 residues. In nucleotides, the CDR3 is TGCAGTGCTAAAAGACTAGCGGGAGGACAAGAGACCCAGTACTTC. This translates into CSAKRLAGGQETQYF.

This clonotype turned up a few times. The chain uses TRBV12-3 or TRBV12-4 and TRBJ2-3; 12 bases align to TRBD2. The J segment lost 3 bases and the V segment lost 5 bases, leaving 9 bases of the junction unmatched. The CDR3 length is 17 residues. In DNA form, the CDR3 reads TGTGCCAGCAGTAAAGGAGGACTAGCGGGGTTTACAGATACGCAGTATTTT. This translates into CASSKGGLAGFTDTQYF.

This clonotype was counted between two and nine times. V and J are TRBV20-1 and TRBJ2-7; 7 bases are shared with TRBD2. Trimming cost V 1 base and J 3 bases; bases outside gene matches: 9. CDR1 DFQATT and CDR2 SNEGSKA come from the germline V gene (reference sequence). CDR3 length equals 15 residues. For the CDR3, the DNA is TGCAGTGCTAGAGTCCGTGCGGGAGAGGGCTACGAGCAGTACTTC. This codes for CSARVRAGEGYEQYF.

The CDR3 DNA reads as TGTGCCAGCAGCCAACTTCCGGGACAGGGTACCGAGCAGTACTTC. Translated, it gives CASSQLPGQGTEQYF. The genes are TRBV7-2 and TRBJ2-5, with 9 bases fitting TRBD1. The J call is doubtful: the DNA matches TRBJ2-7 better. Germline values: CDR1 SGHTA, CDR2 FQGNSA. This CDR3 comprises 15 residues.

The gene calls are TRBV6-1 and TRBJ2-1, with 14 bases aligning to TRBD2. Per germline, CDR1 MNHNS and CDR2 SASEGT. CDR3 length: 17 amino acids. The trim removed 0 bases at V and 9 bases at J, leaving 7 bases unmatched. CDR3 DNA sequence: TGTGCCAGCAGTGAAGCCCGACTAGCGGGAGGGCCGGGTGAGCAGTTCTTC. This sequence encodes CASSEARLAGGPGEQFF.

The rearrangement links TRBV29-1 to TRBJ1-1; weak D call: TRBD1 (6 bases). Germline CDR1 reads SQVTM; CDR2 reads ANQGSEA. CDR3 length: 11 residues. V was trimmed by 7 bases and J by 6 bases, leaving 12 bases between them. The CDR3 region has the DNA TGCAGCGCCGGACAGAATCCTGAAGCTTTCTTT. It is translated as CSAGQNPEAFF.

This clonotype has more than one count but fewer than ten. This chain joins TRBV7-8 and TRBJ2-7; 8 bases align to TRBD1. The V and J ends lost 1 base and 2 bases, in that order; junction bases with no gene match: 4. In germline, CDR1 is SGHVS, CDR2 FQNEAQ. This CDR3 region has 15 residues. As DNA, the CDR3 is TGTGCCAGCAGCTTAGGGACAGGGTCTACCTACGAGCAGTACTTC. Translation gives CASSLGTGSTYEQYF.

This clonotype has a handful of counts. The chain uses TRBV29-1 and TRBJ2-3, with D tentatively TRBD2 (6 bases). The CDR3 consists of 15 residues. Trimming shortened V by 7 bases and J by 0 bases, and 17 bases separated the two germline ends. CDR1 SQVTM and CDR2 ANQGSEA come from the germline V gene. The CDR3 DNA is TGCAGCGGGGAGCCGCTAGCGCGTAGCACAGATACGCAGTATTTT. It encodes CSGEPLARSTDTQYF.

The rearrangement joins TRBV18 to TRBJ2-5; TRBD2 agrees at 11 bases. This CDR3 is built from 15 residues. Losses at the gene ends were 3 bases for V and 11 bases for J; bases not matched to a gene: 11. Germline assignment: CDR1 KGHSH and CDR2 LQKENI. The DNA for the CDR3 is TGTGCCAGCTCACCTACTAGCGGGAGTTTGGATGAGCAGTACTTC. It yields the protein CASSPTSGSLDEQYF.

The gene calls are TRBV3-1 and TRBJ1-4, with D maybe TRBD1 (5 bases). Germline-derived CDR1 and CDR2 are LGHDT and YNNKEL (reference sequence). Trimming removed 3 bases from V and 6 bases from J, with 11 bases in between. This CDR3 region has 14 residues. CDR3 residues: CASSHRGRDEKLFF. The CDR3 DNA follows: TGTGCCAGCAGCCATAGGGGTCGAGATGAAAAACTGTTTTTT.

J is TRBJ1-3 and V is TRBV9, with D possibly being TRBD1 (5 bases). Germline V gene data show CDR1 as SGDLS and CDR2 as YYNGEE. Trimming pared 2 bases from V and 0 bases from J, leaving 9 bases between. CDR3 length equals 15 residues. The CDR3 DNA sequence: TGTGCCAGCAGCGTTGCCAGGGACTCTGGAAACACCATATATTTT. It encodes CASSVARDSGNTIYF. Full variable domain (rest looked up from reference TRBV9 and TRBJ1-3): DSGVTQTPKHLITATGQRVTLRCSPRSGDLSVYWYQQSLDQGLQFLIQYYNGEERAKGNILERFSAQQFPDLHSELNLSSLELGDSALYFCASSVARDSGNTIYFGEGSWLTVV.

The J gene is TRBJ2-1, the V gene TRBV27; 9 bases match TRBD2. The CDR3 has 17 amino acids. After removal of 7 bases from V and 7 bases from J, the junction contained 17 bases not matched to a gene. From germline, CDR1 is MNHEY and CDR2 SMNVEV (reference sequence). The CDR3 DNA follows: TGTGCCAGCAACAAGTGGGGGGGGGCAACTAGCGGGAATGAGCAGTTCTTC. This gives the protein CASNKWGGATSGNEQFF.

The rearrangement uses TRBV11-3 and TRBJ2-1, with D perhaps matching TRBD2 (6 bases). The CDR3 runs to 14 residues. The germline V and J ends were trimmed by 3 bases and 4 bases, with 10 bases remaining between them. The V gene's germline CDR1 is SGHNT and CDR2 YENEEA. DNA of the CDR3: TGTGCCAGCAGCTTCGGGAGTCAGTACAATGAGCAGTTCTTC. Translating it yields CASSFGSQYNEQFF.

CDR3 protein: CAGNSQRGVEQFF. CDR3 nucleotide sequence: TGTGCCGGCAATTCGCAGCGGGGGGTTGAGCAGTTCTTC. The chain is built from TRBV2 and TRBJ2-1; 9 positions match TRBD2. J lost 9 bases, V lost 11 bases, and 11 bases had no gene match. Germline CDR1 and CDR2: SNHLY and FYNNEI. The CDR3 spans 13 residues. The full variable domain, its missing parts supplied by reference TRBV2 and TRBJ2-1, is EPEVTQTPSHQVTQMGQEVILRCVPISNHLYFYWYRQILGQKVEFLVSFYNNEISEKSEIFDDQFSVERPDGSNFTLKIRSTKLEDSAMYFCAGNSQRGVEQFFGPGTRLTVL.

The V call is TRBV18, the J call TRBJ2-1, with D perhaps matching TRBD2 (6 bases). Deletions cut 2 bases from V and 7 bases from J, with 21 bases between. Germline V lookup: CDR1 KGHSH, CDR2 LQKENI. The CDR3 length is 17 residues. The CDR3 reads CASSPSRLAQHTNEQFF. In DNA form, the CDR3 reads TGTGCCAGCTCACCATCGAGGCTAGCGCAACATACTAATGAGCAGTTCTTC. The full variable domain, completed using reference TRBV18 and TRBJ2-1, is NAGVMQNPRHLVRRRGQEARLRCSPMKGHSHVYWYRQLPEEGLKFMVYLQKENIIDESGMPKERFSAEFPKEGPSILRIQQVVRGDSAAYFCASSPSRLAQHTNEQFFGPGTRLTVL.

The chain recombines TRBV9 with TRBJ1-2, with 7 bases lining up with TRBD1. V gave up 0 bases and J gave up 5 bases; unmatched junction bases: 4. Germline V gives CDR1 SGDLS, CDR2 YYNGEE. The CDR3 has 14 residues. Written as DNA, the CDR3 is TGTGCCAGCAGCGTAGCAGGGGGATGGTATGGCTACACCTTC. This translates into CASSVAGGWYGYTF.

This clonotype has only a few counts. The chain links TRBV7-2 to TRBJ1-2; 9 bases map to TRBD1. The length of the CDR3 is 13 residues. Looked up from germline, CDR1 is SGHTA and CDR2 is FQGNSA. Losses at the gene ends were 6 bases for V and 7 bases for J; bases not matched to a gene: 6. Written as DNA, the CDR3 is TGTGCCAGCAGGGACAGGGGATCCACTGGCTACACCTTC. Translation gives CASRDRGSTGYTF.

This clonotype turned up a few times. The chain carries TRBV7-2 and TRBJ2-3; 10 nucleotides agree with TRBD1. The CDR3 length is 18 residues. Germline V gene sequence: CDR1 SGHTA, CDR2 FQGNSA. The junction had 10 bases not matched to a gene; V was cut back by 3 bases and J by 1 base. CDR3 nucleotide sequence: TGTGCCAGCAGCTTCCATACCCGACAGGGGGCACGCACAGATACGCAGTATTTT. It translates to CASSFHTRQGARTDTQYF.

The rearrangement uses TRBV7-2 and TRBJ2-7, with D hard to call. The J call may be in error: the DNA end matches TRBJ2-5 better. The germline CDR1 and CDR2 sequences are SGHTA and FQGNSA. The CDR3 loop spans 12 amino acids. The CDR3 bases are TGTGCCAGCAGCGGAACGGGAGAGACCCAGTACTTC. It yields the protein CASSGTGETQYF.

The gene calls are TRBV9 and TRBJ2-3; D is perhaps TRBD2 (6 bases). Germline lookup yields CDR1 SGDLS and CDR2 YYNGEE. The CDR3 sequence is 16 residues long. Deletions cut 3 bases from V and 4 bases from J, with 18 bases between. CDR3 residues: CASSAPGARGPDTQYF. The CDR3 nucleotides are TGTGCCAGCAGCGCCCCCGGGGCGCGGGGTCCAGATACGCAGTATTTT.

This clonotype was observed a handful of times. The rearrangement links TRBV7-2 to TRBJ1-6, with D possibly matching TRBD1 (6 bases). The CDR3 spans 16 residues. Per the germline V gene, CDR1 is SGHTA and CDR2 is FQGNSA. Trimming shortened V by 5 bases and J by 0 bases, and 11 bases separated the two germline ends. CDR3 protein: CASSPTGSSYNSPLHF. In DNA form, the CDR3 reads TGTGCCAGCAGCCCTACAGGGAGCTCCTATAATTCACCCCTCCACTTT.

This clonotype appeared a few times. The CDR3 sequence is CASSDSTSGSNEQFF. The CDR3 DNA sequence: TGTGCCAGCAGTGACTCGACTAGCGGGAGCAATGAGCAGTTCTTC. The V and J genes are TRBV6-4 and TRBJ2-1; TRBD2 agrees at 12 bases. Germline lookup yields CDR1 MRHNA and CDR2 SNTAGT. The CDR3 has 15 residues. V shed 0 bases, J shed 6 bases, and the junction held 0 bases outside the gene matches.

This clonotype was seen repeatedly, ten times or more. This chain uses TRBV7-3 with TRBJ2-1, with TRBD2 identical over 8 bases. Germline CDR1 and CDR2: SGHTA and FQGTGA. V dropped 5 bases and J dropped 2; count of bases not matched to a gene: 11. This CDR3 is built from 17 residues. The CDR3 reads CASSPQPPSGPYNEQFF. DNA for the CDR3: TGTGCCAGCAGCCCCCAACCCCCTAGCGGGCCCTACAATGAGCAGTTCTTC.

This clonotype occurred many times. The chain employs TRBV29-1 and TRBJ2-3, with 7 bases lining up with TRBD1. V was pared by 1 base and J by 2 bases, with 9 bases of the junction left unmatched. Germline V CDR1 and CDR2: SQVTM, ANQGSEA. The CDR3 extends over 16 amino acids. DNA of the CDR3: TGCAGCGTTGAAGCCAGACAGGGAATTTTCACAGATACGCAGTATTTT. Protein product: CSVEARQGIFTDTQYF.

This clonotype showed up just once. For the CDR3, the DNA is TGTGCCAGCAGTGATGACAGGGGTAGCAATCAGCCCCAGCATTTT. This codes for CASSDDRGSNQPQHF. V and J are TRBV2 and TRBJ1-5, with TRBD1 matching 8 bases. Germline CDR1 and CDR2: SNHLY and FYNNEI. CDR3 length: 15 residues. The V segment lost 3 bases and the J segment 0 bases; nucleotides outside the gene matches: 1.

V usage is TRBV7-8 and J usage is TRBJ2-4, with no clear D. Germline CDR1 reads SGHVS; CDR2 reads FQNEAQ. Trimming shortened V by 5 bases and J by 13 bases, and 18 bases separated the two germline ends. The CDR3 is made up of 13 amino acids. CDR3 DNA: TGTGCCAGCAGCACGCAGACCCCGGATGAGCAGTACTTC. It is translated as CASSTQTPDEQYF.

The CDR3 spells CASSLEGGGRRTEAFF. The CDR3 coding sequence is TGCGCCAGCAGCTTGGAAGGGGGGGGGCGCCGGACTGAAGCTTTCTTT. The V gene is TRBV5-1, the J gene TRBJ1-1; D may be TRBD1 (6 bases). The CDR3 runs 16 residues. V was cut by 0 bases and J by 5 bases, with 17 bases left in between. Germline-derived CDR1 and CDR2 are SGHRS and YFSETQ.

The chain employs TRBV7-8 and TRBJ2-1; 9 bases fit TRBD1. V gave up 5 bases and J gave up 6 bases; unmatched junction bases: 11. Germline-derived CDR1 and CDR2 are SGHVS and FQNEAQ. The CDR3 runs to 16 residues. This CDR3 reads CASSPRGGQGTNEQFF. CDR3 sequence (DNA): TGTGCCAGCAGCCCTAGGGGGGGACAGGGAACCAATGAGCAGTTCTTC.

This clonotype has just a few counts. V and J are TRBV29-1 and TRBJ1-2, with 10 bases fitting TRBD1. CDR3 length: 12 amino acids. Germline CDR1 is SQVTM and CDR2 is ANQGSEA. V lost 7 bases and J lost 7; bases outside the gene matches: 6. In nucleotides, the CDR3 is TGCAGCGAAAGGACAGGGGGAGGTGGCTACACCTTC. Protein: CSERTGGGGYTF.

The rearrangement joins TRBV29-1 to TRBJ1-1; 9 bases line up with TRBD1. The ends lost 4 bases at V and 6 bases at J; junction bases unmatched: 0. The CDR3 is made up of 11 amino acids. Germline CDR1 reads SQVTM; CDR2 reads ANQGSEA. The CDR3 protein is CSVGQGAEAFF. The CDR3 DNA reads TGCAGCGTTGGACAGGGGGCTGAAGCTTTCTTT.